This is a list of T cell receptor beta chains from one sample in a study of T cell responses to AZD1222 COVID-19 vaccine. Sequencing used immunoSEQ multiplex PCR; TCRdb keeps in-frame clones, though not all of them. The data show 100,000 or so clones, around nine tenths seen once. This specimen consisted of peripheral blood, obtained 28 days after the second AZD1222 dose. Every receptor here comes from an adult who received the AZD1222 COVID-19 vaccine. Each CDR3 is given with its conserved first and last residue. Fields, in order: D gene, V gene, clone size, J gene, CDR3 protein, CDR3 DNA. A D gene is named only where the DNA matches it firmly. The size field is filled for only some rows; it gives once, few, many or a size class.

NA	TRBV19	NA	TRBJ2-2	CASSQGRGTGELFF	TGTGCCAGTAGTCAGGGGCGGGGCACCGGGGAGCTGTTTTTT
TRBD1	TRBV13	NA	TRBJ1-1	CASSEGDSMNTEAFF	TGTGCCAGCAGCGAGGGGGACAGTATGAACACTGAAGCTTTCTTT
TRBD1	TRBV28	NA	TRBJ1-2	CASSPTGTGGSNYGYTF	TGTGCCAGCAGTCCGACCGGGACAGGGGGCTCTAACTATGGCTACACCTTC
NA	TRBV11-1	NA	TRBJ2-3	CASSLVDPSTDTQYF	TGTGCCAGCAGCTTAGTTGATCCTAGCACAGATACGCAGTATTTT
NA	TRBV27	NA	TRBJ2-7	CASSLVRGFGTYEQYF	TGTGCCAGCAGTTTAGTTCGGGGATTTGGGACCTACGAGCAGTACTTC
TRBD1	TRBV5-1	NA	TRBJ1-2	CASSVATGTGPSGYTF	TGCGCCAGCAGCGTGGCCACCGGGACAGGGCCTTCTGGCTACACCTTC
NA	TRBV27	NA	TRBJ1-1	CASSLWSSGRDTEAFF	TGTGCCAGCAGTTTGTGGTCCTCAGGGAGGGACACTGAAGCTTTCTTT
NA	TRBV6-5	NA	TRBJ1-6	CASRKGGSPNSPLHF	TGTGCCAGCAGAAAGGGGGGCAGTCCGAATTCACCCCTCCACTTT
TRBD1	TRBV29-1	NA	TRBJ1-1	CSVAGQGTEAFF	TGCAGCGTGGCGGGACAGGGCACTGAAGCTTTCTTT
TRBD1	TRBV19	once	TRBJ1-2	CASSSHRGQDYGYTF	TGTGCCAGTAGTAGCCACAGGGGGCAAGACTATGGCTACACCTTC